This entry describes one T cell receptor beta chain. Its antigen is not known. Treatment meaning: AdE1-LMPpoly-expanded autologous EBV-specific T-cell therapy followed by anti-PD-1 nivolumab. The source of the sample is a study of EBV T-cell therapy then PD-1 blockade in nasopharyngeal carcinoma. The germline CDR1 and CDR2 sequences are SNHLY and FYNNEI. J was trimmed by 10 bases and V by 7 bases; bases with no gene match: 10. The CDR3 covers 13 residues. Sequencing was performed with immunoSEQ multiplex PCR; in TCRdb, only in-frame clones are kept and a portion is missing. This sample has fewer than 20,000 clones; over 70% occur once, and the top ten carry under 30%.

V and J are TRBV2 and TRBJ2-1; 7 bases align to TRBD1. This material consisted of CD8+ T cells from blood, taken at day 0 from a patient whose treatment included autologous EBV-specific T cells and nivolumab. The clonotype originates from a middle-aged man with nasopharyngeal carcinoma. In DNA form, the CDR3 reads TGTGCCAGCACCACGACAGGGTCTTGCGAGCAGTTCTTC. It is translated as CASTTTGSCEQFF.